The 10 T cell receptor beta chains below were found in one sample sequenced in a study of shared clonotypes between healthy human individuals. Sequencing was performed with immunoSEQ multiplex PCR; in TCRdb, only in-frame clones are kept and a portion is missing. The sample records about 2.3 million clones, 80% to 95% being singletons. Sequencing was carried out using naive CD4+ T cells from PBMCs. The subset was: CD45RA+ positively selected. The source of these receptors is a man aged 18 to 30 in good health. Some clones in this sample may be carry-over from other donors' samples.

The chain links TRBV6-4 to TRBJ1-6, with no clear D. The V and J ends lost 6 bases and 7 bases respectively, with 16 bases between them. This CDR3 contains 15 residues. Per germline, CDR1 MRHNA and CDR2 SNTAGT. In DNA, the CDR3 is TGTGCCAGCAGCCCCTGGGCAGGTTTCAATTCACCCCTCCACTTT. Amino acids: CASSPWAGFNSPLHF.

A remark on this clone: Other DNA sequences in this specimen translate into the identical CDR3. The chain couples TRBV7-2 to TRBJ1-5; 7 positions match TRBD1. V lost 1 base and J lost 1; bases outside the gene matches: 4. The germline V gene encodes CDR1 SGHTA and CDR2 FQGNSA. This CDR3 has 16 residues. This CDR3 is CASSLGTGVSNQPQHF. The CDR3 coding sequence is TGTGCCAGCAGCTTAGGAACAGGGGTAAGCAATCAGCCCCAGCATTTT.

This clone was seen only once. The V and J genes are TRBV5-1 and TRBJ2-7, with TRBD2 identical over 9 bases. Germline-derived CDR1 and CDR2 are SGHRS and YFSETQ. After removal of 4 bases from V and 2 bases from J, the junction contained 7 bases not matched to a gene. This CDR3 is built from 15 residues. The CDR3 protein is CASSKTGGRAYEQYF. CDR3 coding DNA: TGCGCCAGCAGCAAAACCGGCGGGAGGGCCTACGAGCAGTACTTC.

The CDR3 here is CASSPWGEFNEKLFF. As DNA, the CDR3 is TGTGCCAGCAGCCCCTGGGGCGAGTTCAATGAAAAACTGTTTTTT. The chain carries TRBV5-5 and TRBJ1-4; weak D call: TRBD1 (5 bases). Germline V CDR1 and CDR2: SGHKS, YYEKEE (reference sequence). With 4 bases removed from V and 5 bases from J, the gap between germline ends came to 15 bases. The CDR3 runs 15 residues.

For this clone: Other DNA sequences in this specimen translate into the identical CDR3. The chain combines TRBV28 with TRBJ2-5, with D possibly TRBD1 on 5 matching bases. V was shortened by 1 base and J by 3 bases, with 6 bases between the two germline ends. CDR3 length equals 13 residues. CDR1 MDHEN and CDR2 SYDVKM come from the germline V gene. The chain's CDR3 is CASSLSGKETQYF. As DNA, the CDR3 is TGTGCCAGCAGTTTATCAGGGAAAGAGACCCAGTACTTC.

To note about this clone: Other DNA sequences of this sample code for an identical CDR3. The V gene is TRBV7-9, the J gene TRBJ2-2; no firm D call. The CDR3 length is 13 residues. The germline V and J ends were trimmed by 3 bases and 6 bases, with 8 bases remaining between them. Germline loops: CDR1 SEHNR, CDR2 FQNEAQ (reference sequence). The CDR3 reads CASSFTGPGELFF. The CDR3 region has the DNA TGTGCCAGCAGCTTTACGGGCCCCGGGGAGCTGTTTTTT.

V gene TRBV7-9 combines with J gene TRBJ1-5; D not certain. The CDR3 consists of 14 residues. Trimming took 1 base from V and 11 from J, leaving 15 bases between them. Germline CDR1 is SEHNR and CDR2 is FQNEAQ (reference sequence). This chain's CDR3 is CASSLGQALGSQHF. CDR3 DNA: TGTGCCAGCAGCTTAGGGCAGGCCCTTGGGTCCCAGCATTTT.

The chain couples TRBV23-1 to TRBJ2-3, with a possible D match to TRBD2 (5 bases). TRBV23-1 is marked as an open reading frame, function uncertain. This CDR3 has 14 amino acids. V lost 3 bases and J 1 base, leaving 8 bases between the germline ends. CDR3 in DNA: TGCGCCAGCAGTCACCCCGGGGGCACAGATACGCAGTATTTT. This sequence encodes CASSHPGGTDTQYF.

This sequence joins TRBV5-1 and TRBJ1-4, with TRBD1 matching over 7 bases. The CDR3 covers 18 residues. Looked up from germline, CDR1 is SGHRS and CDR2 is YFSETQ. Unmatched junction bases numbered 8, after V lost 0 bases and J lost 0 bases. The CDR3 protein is CASSLGLTGLATNEKLFF. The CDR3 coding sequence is TGCGCCAGCAGCTTGGGACTGACAGGGCTTGCAACTAATGAAAAACTGTTTTTT.

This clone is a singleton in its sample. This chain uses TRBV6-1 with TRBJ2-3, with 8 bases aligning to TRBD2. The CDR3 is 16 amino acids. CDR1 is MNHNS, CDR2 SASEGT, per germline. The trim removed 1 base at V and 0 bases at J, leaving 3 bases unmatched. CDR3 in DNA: TGTGCCAGCAGTGAAGGCGCTAGCGGGAGCACAGATACGCAGTATTTT. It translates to CASSEGASGSTDTQYF.